A single sample is the source of the 10 T cell receptor beta chains below, sequenced in a study of T cells in Graves' hyperthyroidism and ophthalmopathy. RNA transcripts yielded amplified TCR beta CDR3 regions. First-round RT-PCR with HTBI primers amplified the TCR CDR3 region. One entry per CDR3 protein, called by TCRdb with MiXCR from the multiplex PCR reads. The table has 340,000 or so distinct CDR3 sequences, roughly 15% seen once; the top ten hold around 33%. Sample: blood. The receptors derive from a man aged 25 to 45 with Graves' hyperthyroidism.

This clonotype turned up a few times. The V and J genes are TRBV12-3 or TRBV12-4 and TRBJ2-7; D gene uncertain. V dropped 4 bases and J dropped 0 bases, with 16 bases sitting between them. CDR3 length equals 16 residues. The CDR3 sequence: CASSYRPVRSSYEQYF. The DNA of the CDR3 is TGTGCCAGCAGTTATCGGCCAGTTCGAAGCTCCTACGAGCAGTACTTC.

There are many counts of this clonotype. The J gene is TRBJ2-3, the V gene TRBV12-3 or TRBV12-4; D gene ambiguous. This CDR3 comprises 14 residues. Deletions cut 2 bases from V and 4 bases from J, with 10 bases between. This CDR3 reads CASSLSPRADTQYF. CDR3 coding DNA: TGTGCCAGCAGTTTATCACCCCGTGCAGATACGCAGTATTTT.

The gene calls are TRBV7-9 and TRBJ2-3; the D gene could be TRBD1 or TRBD2 (5 bases each). V lost 5 bases and J 1 base, leaving 16 bases between the germline ends. This CDR3 has 16 residues. Germline assignment: CDR1 SEHNR and CDR2 FQNEAQ (reference sequence). DNA for the CDR3: TGTGCCAGCAGCCCAAGCGGTAGCAGGGGCACAGATACGCAGTATTTT. It is translated as CASSPSGSRGTDTQYF. Looking up the rest from reference TRBV7-9 and TRBJ2-3 gives the full variable domain: DTGVSQNPRHKITKRGQNVTFRCDPISEHNRLYWYRQTLGQGPEFLTYFQNEAQLEKSRLLSDRFSAERPKGSFSTLEIQRTEQGDSAMYLCASSPSGSRGTDTQYFGPGTRLTVL.

The chain links TRBV7-8 to TRBJ2-1; D is uncertain. Per germline, CDR1 SGHVS and CDR2 FQNEAQ. V gave up 2 bases and J gave up 10 bases, with 12 bases separating them. This CDR3 contains 13 residues. The CDR3, as DNA: TGTGCCAGCAGCTTAAGTACTTTGTACGAGCAGTTCTTC. Translating gives CASSLSTLYEQFF.

This clonotype appeared many times. The chain links TRBV5-1 to TRBJ1-1; D ambiguous. Looked up from germline, CDR1 is SGHRS and CDR2 is YFSETQ. Trimming removed 0 bases at V and 4 bases at J, with 10 bases between. This CDR3 region has 14 residues. The CDR3 reads CASSLGWGSTEAFF. CDR3 nucleotide sequence: TGCGCCAGCAGCTTGGGCTGGGGTAGCACTGAAGCTTTCTTT.

This chain uses TRBV20-1 with TRBJ2-1, with 13 nucleotides matching TRBD2. CDR3 size: 17 residues. V lost 3 bases, J lost 2 bases, and 7 bases stayed unmatched. Germline loops: CDR1 DFQATT, CDR2 SNEGSKA (reference sequence). CDR3 protein: CSASSTSGGAAYNEQFF. CDR3 DNA sequence: TGCAGTGCTAGTAGTACTAGCGGGGGGGCCGCCTACAATGAGCAGTTCTTC.

The V gene is TRBV18, the J gene TRBJ2-5; 8 bases line up with TRBD1. CDR3 size: 17 residues. In germline, CDR1 is KGHSH, CDR2 LQKENI. J was trimmed by 3 bases and V by 1 base; bases with no gene match: 10. CDR3 bases: TGTGCCAGCTCACCACTACCGTTGACAGGGGTTAAAGAGACCCAGTACTTC. This sequence encodes CASSPLPLTGVKETQYF.

In DNA, the CDR3 is TGCAGTGCTAGAGAGTTGGGGGGGGACTATGGCTACACCTTC. This encodes CSARELGGDYGYTF. The chain carries TRBV20-1 and TRBJ1-2; D is possibly TRBD1 (5 bases). CDR1 is DFQATT and CDR2 is SNEGSKA in the germline V gene (reference sequence). Trimming took off 0 bases at V and 3 bases at J, with 11 bases between the two ends. CDR3 length: 14 amino acids.

This clonotype was seen repeatedly, ten times or more. The chain joins TRBV30 to TRBJ1-2; D uncertain. The CDR3 covers 11 residues. V was pared by 2 bases and J by 7 bases, with 8 bases between. Germline V gene data show CDR1 as GTSNPN and CDR2 as SVGIG (reference sequence). DNA of the CDR3: TGTGCCTGGAGTCCCGGGTTTGGCTACACCTTC. This encodes CAWSPGFGYTF.

Details on this clonotype: This sequence may be a read error, since a much larger clone differs from it by one base. This chain joins TRBV2 and TRBJ1-2; 7 bases match TRBD1. The V gene end was trimmed by 8 bases and the J gene end by 0 bases; junction bases not matched to a gene: 6. CDR1 and CDR2 (germline): SNHLY, FYNNEI. CDR3 length equals 14 residues. The chain's CDR3 is CASGGTATNYGYTF. In nucleotides, the CDR3 is TGTGCCAGCGGTGGGACAGCAACTAACTATGGCTACACCTTC.